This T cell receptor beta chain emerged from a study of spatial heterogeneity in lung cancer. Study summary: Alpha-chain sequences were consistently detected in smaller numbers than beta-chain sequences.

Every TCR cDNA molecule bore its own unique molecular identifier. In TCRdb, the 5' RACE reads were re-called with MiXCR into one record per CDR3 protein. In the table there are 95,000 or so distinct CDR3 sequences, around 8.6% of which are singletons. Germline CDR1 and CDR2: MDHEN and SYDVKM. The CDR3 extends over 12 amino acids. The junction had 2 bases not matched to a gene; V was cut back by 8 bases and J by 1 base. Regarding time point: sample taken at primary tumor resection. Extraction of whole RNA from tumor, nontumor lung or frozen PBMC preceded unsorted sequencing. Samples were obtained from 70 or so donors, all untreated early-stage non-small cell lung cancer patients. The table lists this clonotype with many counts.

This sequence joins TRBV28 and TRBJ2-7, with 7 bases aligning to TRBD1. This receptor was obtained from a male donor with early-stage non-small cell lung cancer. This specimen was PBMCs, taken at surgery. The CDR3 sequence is CASWDSSYEQYF. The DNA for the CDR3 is TGTGCCAGCTGGGACAGTTCCTACGAGCAGTACTTC.